This TCR beta chain comes out of a study of blood T cells in healthy people across ages. Whole-study context: Through template switching, about one barcoded beta molecule was captured per two T cells, as measured in model experiments.

The CDR3 loop spans 15 amino acids. CDR1 and CDR2 from the germline V gene are SGHTA and FQGNSA. V was clipped by 4 bases and J by 9 bases, with 19 bases between them. Notes on the study in general: Older age went with lower TCR beta diversity per million T cells, in a roughly linear way.

Caucasian individuals from Russia who were healthy and aged about 6 to 95 acted as donors. The amount of total RNA extracted per sample was at least 5 micrograms. A note on this clonotype: What it binds is not known. Being one base from a much bigger clone, this may be a read error.

The second PCR ran 7 to 11 cycles with a sample-barcoded 5' primer and J-beta primers. Via MiXCR, TCRdb re-called the 5' RACE reads, giving one row per CDR3 protein. The sample has about 680,000 distinct CDR3 sequences; around 48% are singletons. The sequencing input was blood. This TCR derives from a woman aged 60-75 years in good health. The J gene is TRBJ2-1, the V gene TRBV7-2, with D perhaps being TRBD1 or TRBD2 (5 bases each). The CDR3 here is CASSCKEGSGSEQFF. The CDR3 DNA follows: TGTGCCAGCAGCTGCAAAGAGGGGTCAGGTAGTGAGCAGTTCTTC.